This TCR beta chain came from a study of blood T cells in healthy people across ages. The V and J ends lost 1 base and 2 bases respectively, with 6 bases between them. The CDR3 sequence is 12 residues long. The V gene's germline CDR1 is DFQATT and CDR2 SNEGSKA (reference sequence). This clonotype came up a few times. The second PCR ran about 6 to 11 cycles with a sample-barcoded 5' primer and J-beta primers. Each CDR3 protein is one row after TCRdb ran MiXCR on the 5' RACE reads. The sample records 800,000 or so distinct CDR3 sequences, 35% to 50% being singletons. This receptor was obtained from an older man in good health. The rearrangement joins TRBV20-1 to TRBJ2-7; the D is unclear. What was sequenced was blood. CDR3 loop: CSARVPPYEQYF. Here the CDR3 DNA reads TGCAGTGCTAGAGTCCCGCCCTACGAGCAGTACTTC.